These 23 T cell receptor beta chains came from one sample sequenced in a study of T cell responses to AZD1222 COVID-19 vaccine. TCRdb's table, derived via immunoSEQ multiplex PCR, lists solely in-frame clones and lacks some. Here the sample spans nearly 100,000 clones, 70% to 90% being singletons. The starting material was peripheral blood, obtained on day 0 of AZD1222 vaccination. Receptor source: an adult in good health.

This chain uses TRBV19 with TRBJ2-2; D may be TRBD1 (7 bases). The CDR3 totals 15 residues. Germline CDR1 LNHDA, CDR2 SQIVND (reference sequence). Trimming took off 7 bases at V and 5 bases at J, with 17 bases between the two ends. CDR3 protein: CASKYDRAGTGELFF. The CDR3 DNA reads as TGTGCCAGTAAATACGACAGGGCGGGGACCGGGGAGCTGTTTTTT.

The CDR3 loop reads CASSEVRFAAGVSEQFF. CDR3 in DNA: TGTGCCAGCAGTGAAGTAAGATTTGCGGCAGGGGTGAGTGAGCAGTTCTTC. The V and J genes are TRBV6-1 and TRBJ2-1; D perhaps matches TRBD1 (6 bases). CDR1 MNHNS and CDR2 SASEGT come from the germline V gene. Trimming stripped 1 base from V and 9 bases from J, with 22 bases between. This CDR3 comprises 17 residues.

This clone was detected only a few times. The chain joins TRBV10-2 to TRBJ1-5; 10 bases fit TRBD1. CDR1 is WSHSY and CDR2 is SAAADI in the germline V gene. The CDR3 extends over 14 amino acids. J gave up 4 bases and V 6 bases, and 3 bases lay outside the gene matches. The CDR3 nucleotides are TGCGCCAGCAGACTGGGACAGGGGAATCAGCCCCAGCATTTT. It codes for CASRLGQGNQPQHF.

The chain joins TRBV15 to TRBJ1-2, with 7 bases lining up with TRBD1. V shed 0 bases, J shed 10 bases, and the junction held 2 bases outside the gene matches. Germline CDR1 LNHNV, CDR2 YYDKDF (reference sequence). The CDR3 covers 12 residues. CDR3 sequence: CATSRDRGDYTF. CDR3 DNA: TGTGCCACCAGCAGAGACAGGGGGGACTACACCTTC.

V usage is TRBV6-5 and J usage is TRBJ1-2; D gene unclear. The CDR3 sequence is 13 residues long. Trimming took 0 bases from V and 6 from J, leaving 8 bases between them. CDR1 MNHEY and CDR2 SVGAGI come from the germline V gene. The CDR3 region is CASSYSEAHGYTF. The CDR3 coding sequence is TGTGCCAGCAGTTACTCGGAGGCACATGGCTACACCTTC.

V is TRBV3-1 (or the pseudogene TRBV3-2) and J is TRBJ2-3; 14 bases match TRBD2. The germline V gene encodes CDR1 LGHDT and CDR2 YNNKEL (reference sequence). CDR3 length equals 18 residues. V trimming: 4 bases; J trimming: 2 bases; junction bases outside the gene matches: 8. CDR3 sequence: CASSLPGLAGAYTDTQYF. In DNA, the CDR3 is TGTGCCAGCAGCCTTCCGGGACTAGCGGGGGCCTACACAGATACGCAGTATTTT.

The CDR3 DNA follows: TGTGCCAGCAGCAGACAGCTCCTAGGGGACGAGCAGTACTTC. This translates into CASSRQLLGDEQYF. V and J are TRBV7-9 and TRBJ2-7, with a tentative D call TRBD1 (5 bases). Germline CDR1 and CDR2: SEHNR and FQNEAQ (reference sequence). The CDR3 runs 14 residues. Trimming left V 5 bases short and J 5 bases short, with 16 bases between.

The chain employs TRBV19 and TRBJ2-5; D not resolved. Trimming took 1 base from V and 8 from J, leaving 11 bases between them. From germline, CDR1 is LNHDA and CDR2 SQIVND (reference sequence). The length of the CDR3 is 13 residues. DNA for the CDR3: TGTGCCAGTAGTATAGGGAACATCGGCACCCAGTACTTC. Encoded protein: CASSIGNIGTQYF. The whole variable domain, remainder taken from reference TRBV19 and TRBJ2-5, is DGGITQSPKYLFRKEGQNVTLSCEQNLNHDAMYWYRQDPGQGLRLIYYSQIVNDFQKGDIAEGYSVSREKKESFPLTVTSAQKNPTAFYLCASSIGNIGTQYFGPGTRLLVL.

The CDR3 loop reads CASSQFGGGETQYF. Here the CDR3 DNA reads TGTGCCAGCAGCCAATTCGGAGGAGGAGAGACCCAGTACTTC. This chain uses TRBV3-1 (or the pseudogene TRBV3-2) with TRBJ2-5, with a tentative D call TRBD2 (5 bases). Trimming took off 2 bases at V and 4 bases at J, with 11 bases between the two ends. The CDR3 spans 14 residues. Germline CDR1 is LGHDT and CDR2 is YNNKEL (reference sequence).

The chain employs TRBV11-3 and TRBJ2-3; D possibly matches TRBD1 or TRBD2 (6 bases each). Trimming shortened V by 6 bases and J by 5 bases, and 21 bases separated the two germline ends. Looked up from germline, CDR1 is SGHNT and CDR2 is YENEEA. The CDR3 has 16 residues. DNA for the CDR3: TGTGCCAGCAGTCGAAGAGGGGGGCCGGGGGTAGATACGCAGTATTTT. This codes for CASSRRGGPGVDTQYF.

The rearrangement links TRBV7-9 to TRBJ1-1; no clear D gene. In germline, CDR1 is SEHNR, CDR2 FQNEAQ (reference sequence). Trimming cost V 2 bases and J 11 bases, with 15 bases left between them. There are 13 residues in the CDR3. The CDR3 DNA is TGTGCCAGCAGCTTAAGCGAGGCCCCGTGGGCTTTCTTT. It codes for CASSLSEAPWAFF.

V and J are TRBV11-3 and TRBJ1-1; perhaps TRBD1 as D (5 bases). V was trimmed by 1 base and J by 5 bases, leaving 11 bases between them. CDR1 is SGHNT and CDR2 is YENEEA in the germline V gene. The CDR3 runs to 14 residues. DNA for the CDR3: TGTGCCAGCAGCTTAGTCCAGGGTGGGACTGAAGCTTTCTTT. Encoded protein: CASSLVQGGTEAFF.

This chain joins TRBV7-2 and TRBJ1-6; the D is unclear. The CDR3 is 14 residues long. Trimming removed 3 bases at V and 5 bases at J, with 8 bases between. Per germline, CDR1 SGHTA and CDR2 FQGNSA. The CDR3 DNA reads as TGTGCCAGCAGCTTGGGTAGGAATAATTCACCCCTCCACTTT. This gives the protein CASSLGRNNSPLHF.

Turning to this clone: One end of the junction fails to match germline, which may point to a read error. The gene calls are TRBV7-7 and TRBJ2-5, with 7 positions matching TRBD1. The germline V gene has CDR1 SSHAT and CDR2 FNYEAQ (reference sequence). This CDR3 region has 15 residues. Here the CDR3 DNA reads TGTGCTAGCAGCCGACAGGGTTTGATCCAAGAGACCCAGTACTTC. Its protein product is CASSRQGLIQETQYF. The whole variable domain, filled in from reference TRBV7-7 and TRBJ2-5, reads GAGVSQSPRYKVTKRGQDVTLRCDPISSHATLYWYQQALGQGPEFLTYFNYEAQPDKSGLPSDRFSAERPEGSISTLTIQRTEQRDSAMYRCASSRQGLIQETQYFGPGTRLLVL.

The rearrangement joins TRBV3-1 (or the pseudogene TRBV3-2) to TRBJ2-3, with D possibly matching TRBD2 (5 bases). V lost 0 bases to trimming and J lost 2 bases, with 12 bases between them. The germline V gene encodes CDR1 LGHDT and CDR2 YNNKEL (reference sequence). The CDR3 totals 16 residues. CDR3 loop: CASSQDLGVFTDTQYF. The CDR3, as DNA: TGTGCCAGCAGCCAAGATCTCGGGGTCTTCACAGATACGCAGTATTTT.

This clone was detected once. This rearrangement joins TRBV27 to TRBJ1-2; 9 bases line up with TRBD1. The V gene's germline CDR1 is MNHEY and CDR2 SMNVEV (reference sequence). The CDR3 extends over 14 amino acids. V shed 4 bases, J shed 6 bases, and the junction held 6 bases outside the gene matches. In nucleotides, the CDR3 is TGTGCCAGCAGTTCCGGGACAGGGTCTGATGGCTACACCTTC. This gives the protein CASSSGTGSDGYTF.

With respect to this clone: The same CDR3 can be traced to other DNA sequences in this sample. The rearrangement joins TRBV10-3 to TRBJ1-6; perhaps TRBD1 as D (5 bases). V lost 8 bases, J lost 5 bases, and 13 bases lay in between. CDR3 length: 14 amino acids. CDR1 and CDR2 from the germline V gene are ENHRY and SYGVKD. Here the CDR3 reads CAIRGGVDNSPLHF. The CDR3 DNA sequence: TGTGCCATCCGGGGGGGGGTGGATAATTCACCCCTCCACTTT.

The chain has TRBV6-6 and TRBJ1-6, with a weak D call TRBD1 (6 bases). This CDR3 is 16 amino acids long. V gave up 7 bases and J gave up 7 bases, with 20 bases separating them. CDR1 MNHNY and CDR2 SVGAGI come from the germline V gene (reference sequence). CDR3 DNA sequence: TGTGCCAGCATCCGTAGTGTGGGGGCTCGAAATTCACCCCTCCACTTT. Protein: CASIRSVGARNSPLHF.

This clone was seen more than once but under ten times. This sample also contains other DNA sequences that code for the same CDR3. The CDR3 sequence: CASSLSGGRTEAFF. CDR3 nucleotide sequence: TGTGCCAGCAGTCTGTCGGGGGGACGCACTGAAGCTTTCTTT. The chain links TRBV27 to TRBJ1-1, with D tentatively TRBD1 (5 bases). Trimming took 5 bases from V and 4 from J, leaving 14 bases between them. There are 14 residues in the CDR3. Germline V gene data show CDR1 as MNHEY and CDR2 as SMNVEV (reference sequence).

The chain recombines TRBV25-1 with TRBJ2-2; D gene unclear. V lost 3 bases and J lost 4, with 9 bases in between. This CDR3 has 14 residues. Germline loops: CDR1 MGHDK, CDR2 SYGVNS. DNA for the CDR3: TGTGCCAGCAGTGATTTGGACGTCACCGGGGAGCTGTTTTTT. This gives the protein CASSDLDVTGELFF.

The chain joins TRBV28 to TRBJ1-2; D is unclear. The CDR3 covers 14 residues. V lost 4 bases and J 3 bases, leaving 12 bases between the germline ends. Germline loops: CDR1 MDHEN, CDR2 SYDVKM. CDR3 coding DNA: TGTGCCAGCAGTTACCGGGGATCCCACTATGGCTACACCTTC. It translates to CASSYRGSHYGYTF.

The rearrangement links TRBV19 to TRBJ2-1; TRBD1 matches at 9 bases. The CDR3 length is 16 residues. Germline CDR1 reads LNHDA; CDR2 reads SQIVND (reference sequence). The junction had 15 bases not matched to a gene; V was cut back by 8 bases and J by 7 bases. The CDR3 coding sequence is TGTGCCAGTTTATCCACCGGGACAGGGAGAAGGAATGAGCAGTTCTTC. Protein product: CASLSTGTGRRNEQFF.

The chain uses TRBV5-1 and TRBJ2-1; maybe TRBD2 (5 bases). The V end lost 5 bases, the J end lost 7 bases, and 19 bases lay between the germline ends. The CDR3 loop spans 15 amino acids. CDR1 SGHRS and CDR2 YFSETQ come from the germline V gene. The CDR3: CASSPPPPRENEQFF. CDR3 DNA sequence: TGCGCCAGCAGTCCTCCTCCGCCAAGGGAGAATGAGCAGTTCTTC.